This entry lists 12 T cell receptor beta chains sequenced from one sample in a study of shared clonotypes between healthy human individuals. This table comes from immunoSEQ multiplex PCR, and its TCRdb copy is limited to in-frame clones, with some not included. The sample contains 190,000 or so clones, approximately 62% of which appear only once. Source material: memory CD4+ T cells sorted from blood. The subset was: CD45RA-negative fraction. The receptors here all came from a man between 25 and 39 years old in good health.

The V call is TRBV6-5, the J call TRBJ1-2; D gene uncertain. This CDR3 contains 13 residues. Germline CDR1 and CDR2: MNHEY and SVGAGI. Between the trimmed V and J ends, which lost 8 bases and 3 bases, there was a span of 13 bases. CDR3 DNA: TGTGCCAGCGCGCGAACAAGGGACTATGGCTACACCTTC. The encoded protein is CASARTRDYGYTF.

V is TRBV30 and J is TRBJ2-7, with TRBD1 as a possible D gene (6 bases). In germline, CDR1 is GTSNPN, CDR2 SVGIG (reference sequence). The CDR3 totals 11 residues. Trimming left V 3 bases short and J 4 bases short, with 7 bases between. The CDR3 is CAWRQGYEQYF. The CDR3 nucleotides read TGTGCCTGGAGACAGGGTTACGAGCAGTACTTC.

The rearrangement uses TRBV4-3 and TRBJ2-3, with D possibly TRBD2 on 8 matching bases. This CDR3 has 17 amino acids. CDR1 is LGHNA and CDR2 is YSLEER in the germline V gene. Trimming left V 4 bases short and J 4 bases short, with 21 bases between. In nucleotides, the CDR3 is TGCGCCAGCAGCCTTGGCAGGGGGGGAGCGGGAGCAGATACGCAGTATTTT. This codes for CASSLGRGGAGADTQYF.

This clone showed up just a few times. V and J are TRBV7-9 and TRBJ2-2; 7 bases match TRBD1. V dropped 3 bases and J dropped 7; count of bases not matched to a gene: 8. The CDR3 sequence is 15 residues long. Germline V gene sequence: CDR1 SEHNR, CDR2 FQNEAQ (reference sequence). CDR3 DNA: TGTGCCAGCAGCTTGGGGGACAGACGGCGCGGGGAGCTGTTTTTT. Translating gives CASSLGDRRRGELFF.

The gene calls are TRBV5-4 and TRBJ2-3; TRBD2 matches 9 bases. Trimming took 2 bases from V and 7 from J; bases not matched to a gene: 8. The CDR3 extends over 15 amino acids. In germline, CDR1 is SGHNT, CDR2 YYREEE (reference sequence). This CDR3 is CASSFSGRREYTQYF. The CDR3 nucleotides are TGTGCCAGCAGCTTCAGCGGGAGGAGGGAGTATACGCAGTATTTT.

This clone was seen many times. The V call is TRBV12-5, the J call TRBJ2-1; 11 bases fit TRBD1. Germline V gives CDR1 LGHNT, CDR2 FRNRAP. This CDR3 comprises 14 residues. Unmatched junction bases numbered 6, after V lost 5 bases and J lost 9 bases. DNA for the CDR3: TGTGCTAGTGGTCCGGGACAGGGGGAGGGTGAGCAGTTCTTC. The encoded protein is CASGPGQGEGEQFF.

The chain has TRBV2 and TRBJ2-7; TRBD1 might be the D (5 bases). This CDR3 has 13 amino acids. Trimming removed 7 bases at V and 2 bases at J, with 12 bases between. CDR1 is SNHLY and CDR2 is FYNNEI in the germline V gene. The CDR3 DNA reads as TGTGCCAGCATAACAGGTATAACCTACGAGCAGTACTTC. This translates into CASITGITYEQYF.

The chain couples TRBV27 to TRBJ2-1; perhaps TRBD1 as D (6 bases). V lost 4 bases and J 10 bases, leaving 14 bases between the germline ends. CDR1 and CDR2 from the germline V gene are MNHEY and SMNVEV (reference sequence). This CDR3 comprises 13 residues. The chain's CDR3 is CASSSYRDGEQFF. In DNA form, the CDR3 reads TGTGCCAGCAGTTCCTACAGGGATGGCGAGCAGTTCTTC.

The chain combines TRBV11-2 with TRBJ2-7, with D perhaps given as TRBD1 or TRBD2 (5 bases each). Germline assignment: CDR1 SGHAT and CDR2 FQNNGV. The CDR3 length is 14 residues. The ends were cut back, 3 bases at V and 3 bases at J, with 12 bases in the middle. The CDR3 DNA is TGTGCCAGCAGCTTTTCGGCAGGGAGCTACGAGCAGTACTTC. This encodes CASSFSAGSYEQYF. Full variable domain (remainder filled in from reference TRBV11-2 and TRBJ2-7): EAGVAQSPRYKIIEKRQSVAFWCNPISGHATLYWYQQILGQGPKLLIQFQNNGVVDDSQLPKDRFSAERLKGVDSTLKIQPAKLEDSAVYLCASSFSAGSYEQYFGPGTRLTVT.

This rearrangement joins TRBV7-9 to TRBJ1-1; 7 nucleotides align to TRBD1. The J segment lost 2 bases and the V segment lost 7 bases, leaving 4 bases of the junction unmatched. This CDR3 is built from 13 residues. Germline CDR1 and CDR2: SEHNR and FQNEAQ (reference sequence). The CDR3 DNA sequence: TGTGCCAGCAACGGACAGGCCAACACTGAAGCTTTCTTT. Its protein product is CASNGQANTEAFF.

This clone turned up a few times. The V call is TRBV27, the J call TRBJ1-5; no clear D. Trimming took off 2 bases at V and 0 bases at J, with 8 bases between the two ends. The CDR3 runs to 15 residues. From germline, CDR1 is MNHEY and CDR2 SMNVEV (reference sequence). The DNA for the CDR3 is TGTGCCAGCAGTTTAAGGAGGGATAGCAATCAGCCCCAGCATTTT. Encoded protein: CASSLRRDSNQPQHF.

Only a few counts were recorded for this clone. The chain uses TRBV28 and TRBJ2-7, with D perhaps TRBD2 (5 bases). V was trimmed by 6 bases and J by 0 bases, leaving 30 bases between them. The CDR3 consists of 20 residues. The germline V gene encodes CDR1 MDHEN and CDR2 SYDVKM. In DNA form, the CDR3 reads TGTGCCAGCAGGAGCTTCGATCGGAGCGGAAAGCCGTTCCCCTCCTACGAGCAGTACTTC. Its translation is CASRSFDRSGKPFPSYEQYF.